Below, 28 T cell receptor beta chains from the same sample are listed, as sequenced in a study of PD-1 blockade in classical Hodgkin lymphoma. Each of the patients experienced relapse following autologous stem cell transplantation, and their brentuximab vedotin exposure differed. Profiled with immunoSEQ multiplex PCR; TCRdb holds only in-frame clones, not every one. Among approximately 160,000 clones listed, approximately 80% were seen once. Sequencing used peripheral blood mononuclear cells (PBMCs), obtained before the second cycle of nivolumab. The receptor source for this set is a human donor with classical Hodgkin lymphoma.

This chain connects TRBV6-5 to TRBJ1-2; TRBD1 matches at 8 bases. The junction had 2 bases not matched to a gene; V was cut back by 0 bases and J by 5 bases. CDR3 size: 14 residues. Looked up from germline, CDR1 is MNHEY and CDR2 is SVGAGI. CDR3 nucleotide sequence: TGTGCCAGCAGTTACTCGGGACAGGTGTATGGCTACACCTTC. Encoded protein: CASSYSGQVYGYTF.

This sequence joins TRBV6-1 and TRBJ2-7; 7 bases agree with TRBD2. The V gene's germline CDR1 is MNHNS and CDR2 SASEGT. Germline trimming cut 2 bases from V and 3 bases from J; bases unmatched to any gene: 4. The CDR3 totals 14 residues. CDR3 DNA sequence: TGTGCCAGCAGTGAATCGGGGGGTTTCTACGAGCAGTACTTC. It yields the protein CASSESGGFYEQYF.

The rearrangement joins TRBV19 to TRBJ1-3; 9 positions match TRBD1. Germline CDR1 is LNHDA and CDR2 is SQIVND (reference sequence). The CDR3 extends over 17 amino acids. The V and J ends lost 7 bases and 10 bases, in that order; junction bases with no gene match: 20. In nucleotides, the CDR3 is TGTGCCAGTACCCCACGGTCCGGGACAGGGAATGTACGAACCATATATTTT. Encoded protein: CASTPRSGTGNVRTIYF.

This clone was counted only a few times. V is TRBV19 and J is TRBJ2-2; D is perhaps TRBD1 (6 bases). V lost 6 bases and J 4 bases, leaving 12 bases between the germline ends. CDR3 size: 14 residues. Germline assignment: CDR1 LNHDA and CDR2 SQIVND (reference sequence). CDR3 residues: CASSQQGSTGELFF. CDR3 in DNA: TGTGCCAGTAGCCAACAGGGATCCACCGGGGAGCTGTTTTTT. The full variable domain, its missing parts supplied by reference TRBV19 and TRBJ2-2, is DGGITQSPKYLFRKEGQNVTLSCEQNLNHDAMYWYRQDPGQGLRLIYYSQIVNDFQKGDIAEGYSVSREKKESFPLTVTSAQKNPTAFYLCASSQQGSTGELFFGEGSRLTVL.

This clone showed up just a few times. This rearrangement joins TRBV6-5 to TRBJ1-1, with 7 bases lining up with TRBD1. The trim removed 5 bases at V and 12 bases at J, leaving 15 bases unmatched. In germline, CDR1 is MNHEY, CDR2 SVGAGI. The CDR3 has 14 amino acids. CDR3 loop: CASSASADRYNPFF. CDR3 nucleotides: TGTGCCAGCAGTGCCTCTGCGGACAGGTACAACCCTTTCTTT.

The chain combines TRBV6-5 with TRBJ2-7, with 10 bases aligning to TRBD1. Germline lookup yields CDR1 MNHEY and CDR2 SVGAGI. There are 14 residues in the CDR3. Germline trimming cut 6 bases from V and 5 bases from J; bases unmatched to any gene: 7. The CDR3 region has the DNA TGTGCCAGCAGCAGCCGGGACAGGGGCGACGAGCAGTACTTC. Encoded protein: CASSSRDRGDEQYF.

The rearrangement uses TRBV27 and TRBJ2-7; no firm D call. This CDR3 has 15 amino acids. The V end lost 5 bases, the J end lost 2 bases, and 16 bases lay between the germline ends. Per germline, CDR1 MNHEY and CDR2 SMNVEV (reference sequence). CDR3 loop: CASSPPYGPPYEQYF. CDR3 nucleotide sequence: TGTGCCAGCAGTCCCCCCTACGGCCCTCCCTACGAGCAGTACTTC.

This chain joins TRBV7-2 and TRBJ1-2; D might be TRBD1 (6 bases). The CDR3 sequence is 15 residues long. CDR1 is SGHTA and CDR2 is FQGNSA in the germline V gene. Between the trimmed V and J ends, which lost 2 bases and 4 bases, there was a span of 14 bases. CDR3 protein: CASSLTDSLSYGYTF. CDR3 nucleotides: TGTGCCAGCAGCTTAACGGACAGCCTATCCTATGGCTACACCTTC. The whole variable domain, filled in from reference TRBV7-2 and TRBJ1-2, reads GAGVSQSPSNKVTEKGKDVELRCDPISGHTALYWYRQSLGQGLEFLIYFQGNSAPDKSGLPSDRFSAERTGGSVSTLTIQRTQQEDSAVYLCASSLTDSLSYGYTFGSGTRLTVV.

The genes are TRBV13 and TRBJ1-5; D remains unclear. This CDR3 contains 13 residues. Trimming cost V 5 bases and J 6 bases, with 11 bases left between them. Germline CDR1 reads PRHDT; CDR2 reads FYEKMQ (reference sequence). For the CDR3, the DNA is TGTGCCAGCAGCCCGAGGCAGTCTCAGCCCCAGCATTTT. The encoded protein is CASSPRQSQPQHF. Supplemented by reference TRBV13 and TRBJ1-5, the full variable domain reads AAGVIQSPRHLIKEKRETATLKCYPIPRHDTVYWYQQGPGQDPQFLISFYEKMQSDKGSIPDRFSAQQFSDYHSELNMSSLELGDSALYFCASSPRQSQPQHFGDGTRLSIL.

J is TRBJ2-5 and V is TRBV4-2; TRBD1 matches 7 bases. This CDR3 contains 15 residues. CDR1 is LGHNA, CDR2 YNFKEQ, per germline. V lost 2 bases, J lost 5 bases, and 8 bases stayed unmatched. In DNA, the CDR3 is TGTGCCAGCAGCCAACCGGGACAGTTCTGGGAGACCCAGTACTTC. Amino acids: CASSQPGQFWETQYF.

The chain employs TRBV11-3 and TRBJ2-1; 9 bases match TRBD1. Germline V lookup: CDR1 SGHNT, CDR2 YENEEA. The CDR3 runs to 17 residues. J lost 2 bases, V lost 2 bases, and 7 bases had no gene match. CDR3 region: CASSLTDRGRAYNEQFF. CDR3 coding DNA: TGTGCCAGCAGCTTAACCGACAGGGGGAGGGCCTACAATGAGCAGTTCTTC.

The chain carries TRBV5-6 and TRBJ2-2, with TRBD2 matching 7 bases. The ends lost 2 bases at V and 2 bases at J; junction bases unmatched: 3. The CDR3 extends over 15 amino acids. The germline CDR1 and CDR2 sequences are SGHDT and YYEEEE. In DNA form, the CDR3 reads TGTGCCAGCAGCTTACTAGCGCCCAACACCGGGGAGCTGTTTTTT. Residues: CASSLLAPNTGELFF.

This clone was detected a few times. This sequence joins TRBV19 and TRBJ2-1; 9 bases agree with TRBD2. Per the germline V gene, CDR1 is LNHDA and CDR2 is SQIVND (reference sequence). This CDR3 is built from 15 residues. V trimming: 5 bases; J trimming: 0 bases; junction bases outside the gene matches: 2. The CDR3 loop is CASSGSGGSYNEQFF. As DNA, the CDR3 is TGTGCCAGTAGTGGTAGCGGGGGCTCCTACAATGAGCAGTTCTTC.

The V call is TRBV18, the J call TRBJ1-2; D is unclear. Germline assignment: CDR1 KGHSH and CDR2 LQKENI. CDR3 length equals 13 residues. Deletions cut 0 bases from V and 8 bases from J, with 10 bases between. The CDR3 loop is CASSPPGGLGYTF. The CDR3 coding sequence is TGTGCCAGCTCACCACCCGGAGGGTTGGGCTACACCTTC.

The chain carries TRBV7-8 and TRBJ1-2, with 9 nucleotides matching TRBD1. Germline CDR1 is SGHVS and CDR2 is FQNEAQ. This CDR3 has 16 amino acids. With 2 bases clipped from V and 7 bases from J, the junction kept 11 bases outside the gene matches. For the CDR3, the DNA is TGTGCCAGCAGCTTAAAAAGGGGGGACAGGGTTTTTGGCTACACCTTC. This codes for CASSLKRGDRVFGYTF.

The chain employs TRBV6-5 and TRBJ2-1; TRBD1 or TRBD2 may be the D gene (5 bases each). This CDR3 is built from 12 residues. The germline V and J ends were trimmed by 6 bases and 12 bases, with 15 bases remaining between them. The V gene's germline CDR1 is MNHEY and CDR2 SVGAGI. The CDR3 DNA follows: TGTGCCAGCAGGAGCGGACACTCTTTGCAGTTCTTC. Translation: CASRSGHSLQFF.

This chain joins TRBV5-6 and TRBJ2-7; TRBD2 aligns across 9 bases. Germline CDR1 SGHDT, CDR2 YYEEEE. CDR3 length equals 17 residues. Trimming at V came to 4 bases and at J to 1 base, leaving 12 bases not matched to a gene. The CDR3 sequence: CASSHGTSPRRSYEQYF. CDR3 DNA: TGTGCCAGCAGCCACGGGACTAGCCCGCGTAGATCCTACGAGCAGTACTTC.

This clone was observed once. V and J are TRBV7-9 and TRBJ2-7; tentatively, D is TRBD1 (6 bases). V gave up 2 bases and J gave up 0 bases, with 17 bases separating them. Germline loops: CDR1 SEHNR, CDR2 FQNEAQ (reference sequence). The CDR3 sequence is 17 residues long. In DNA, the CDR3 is TGTGCCAGCAGCTTACCGCCCCCGGGACACCGCTCCTACGAGCAGTACTTC. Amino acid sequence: CASSLPPPGHRSYEQYF.

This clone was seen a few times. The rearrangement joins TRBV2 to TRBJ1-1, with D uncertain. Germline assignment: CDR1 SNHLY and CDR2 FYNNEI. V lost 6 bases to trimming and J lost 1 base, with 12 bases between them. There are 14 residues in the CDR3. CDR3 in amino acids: CASSELSTNTEAFF. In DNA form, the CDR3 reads TGTGCCAGCAGCGAACTGAGTACGAACACTGAAGCTTTCTTT.

CDR3 in amino acids: CAISDPTNRAGNTIYF. The CDR3 region has the DNA TGTGCCATCAGTGACCCTACCAACAGGGCCGGAAACACCATATATTTT. The rearrangement joins TRBV10-3 to TRBJ1-3; TRBD1 might be the D (6 bases). This CDR3 region has 16 residues. Germline V gene sequence: CDR1 ENHRY, CDR2 SYGVKD. Trimming left V 3 bases short and J 4 bases short, with 16 bases between.

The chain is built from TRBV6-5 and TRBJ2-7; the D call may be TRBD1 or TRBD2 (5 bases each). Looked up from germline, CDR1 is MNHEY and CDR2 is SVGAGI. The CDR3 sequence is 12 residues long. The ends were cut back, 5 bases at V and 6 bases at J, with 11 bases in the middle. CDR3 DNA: TGTGCCAGCAGTCCGGGACCCCTCGAGCAGTACTTC. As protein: CASSPGPLEQYF.

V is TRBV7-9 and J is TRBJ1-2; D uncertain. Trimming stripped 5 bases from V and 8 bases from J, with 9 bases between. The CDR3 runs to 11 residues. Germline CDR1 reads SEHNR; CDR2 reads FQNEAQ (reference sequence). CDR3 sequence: CASSPFGGYTF. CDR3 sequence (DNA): TGTGCCAGCAGCCCCTTTGGGGGCTACACCTTC.

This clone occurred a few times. CDR3 amino acids: CASSTLPSGPQHF. Here the CDR3 DNA reads TGTGCCAGCTCCACCCTCCCTTCGGGGCCCCAGCATTTT. The chain employs TRBV6-5 and TRBJ1-5; no clear D. V was pared by 8 bases and J by 9 bases, with 17 bases between. In germline, CDR1 is MNHEY, CDR2 SVGAGI. This CDR3 comprises 13 residues.

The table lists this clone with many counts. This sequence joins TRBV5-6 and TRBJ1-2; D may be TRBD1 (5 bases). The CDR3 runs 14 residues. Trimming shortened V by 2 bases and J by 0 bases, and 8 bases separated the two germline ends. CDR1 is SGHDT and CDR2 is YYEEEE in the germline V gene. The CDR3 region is CASSLTGTNYGYTF. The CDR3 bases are TGTGCCAGCAGCTTAACAGGAACTAACTATGGCTACACCTTC. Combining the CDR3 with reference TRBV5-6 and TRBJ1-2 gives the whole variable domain DAGVTQSPTHLIKTRGQQVTLRCSPKSGHDTVSWYQQALGQGPQFIFQYYEEEERQRGNFPDRFSGHQFPNYSSELNVNALLLGDSALYLCASSLTGTNYGYTFGSGTRLTVV.

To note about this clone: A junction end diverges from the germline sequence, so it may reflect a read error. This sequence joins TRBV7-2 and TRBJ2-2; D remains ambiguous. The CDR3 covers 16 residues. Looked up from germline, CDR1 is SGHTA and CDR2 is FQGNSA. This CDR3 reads CASSLMIGSKTGELFF. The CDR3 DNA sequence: TGTGCCAGCAGCTTAATGATAGGGTCGAAGACCGGGGAGCTGTTTTTT.

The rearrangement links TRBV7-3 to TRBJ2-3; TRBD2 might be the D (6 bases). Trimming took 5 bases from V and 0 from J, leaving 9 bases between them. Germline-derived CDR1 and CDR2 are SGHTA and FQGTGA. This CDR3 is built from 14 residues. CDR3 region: CASSPGTSTDTQYF. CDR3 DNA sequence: TGTGCCAGCAGCCCCGGGACTAGCACAGATACGCAGTATTTT.

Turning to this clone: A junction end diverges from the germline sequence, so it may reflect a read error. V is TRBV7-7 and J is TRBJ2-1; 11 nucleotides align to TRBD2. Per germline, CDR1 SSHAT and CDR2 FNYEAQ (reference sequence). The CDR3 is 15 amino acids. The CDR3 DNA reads TGTGCTAGCAGCCTAATAGCGGGGGGGCACAATGAGCAGTTCTTC. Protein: CASSLIAGGHNEQFF.

In DNA, the CDR3 is TGTGCCTGGAGTGGCAGGGTGGGATTCACAGATACGCAGTATTTT. Amino acid sequence: CAWSGRVGFTDTQYF. The genes are TRBV30 and TRBJ2-3; D is perhaps TRBD1 (5 bases). Germline CDR1 GTSNPN, CDR2 SVGIG (reference sequence). The length of the CDR3 is 15 residues. Trimming took off 1 base at V and 2 bases at J, with 13 bases between the two ends.